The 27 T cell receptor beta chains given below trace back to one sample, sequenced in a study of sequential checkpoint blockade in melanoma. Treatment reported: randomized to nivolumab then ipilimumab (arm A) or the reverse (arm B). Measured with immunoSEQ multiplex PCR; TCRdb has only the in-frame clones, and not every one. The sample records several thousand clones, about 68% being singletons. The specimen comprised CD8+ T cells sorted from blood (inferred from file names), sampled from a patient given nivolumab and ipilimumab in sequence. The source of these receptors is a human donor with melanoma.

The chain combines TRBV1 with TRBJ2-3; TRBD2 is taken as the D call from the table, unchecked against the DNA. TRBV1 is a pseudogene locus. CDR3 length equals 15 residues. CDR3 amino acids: CTSSRGTNSTDTQYF. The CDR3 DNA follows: TGCACCAGCAGCCGAGGGACTAATAGCACAGATACGCAGTATTTT.

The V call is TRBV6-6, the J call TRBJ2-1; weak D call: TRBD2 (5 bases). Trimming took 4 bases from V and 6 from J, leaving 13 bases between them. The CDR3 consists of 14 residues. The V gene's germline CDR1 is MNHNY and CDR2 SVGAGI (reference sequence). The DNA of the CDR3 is TGTGCCAGCAGTTTTGTCCTAACTAGCAATGAGCAGTTCTTC. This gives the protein CASSFVLTSNEQFF.

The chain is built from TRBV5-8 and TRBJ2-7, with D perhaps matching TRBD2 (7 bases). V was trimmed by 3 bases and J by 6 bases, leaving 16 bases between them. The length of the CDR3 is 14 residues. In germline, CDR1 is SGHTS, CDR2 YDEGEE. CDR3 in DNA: TGTGCCAGCAGCTCCCCGAGGGAGGGGGTCGAGCAGTACTTC. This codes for CASSSPREGVEQYF.

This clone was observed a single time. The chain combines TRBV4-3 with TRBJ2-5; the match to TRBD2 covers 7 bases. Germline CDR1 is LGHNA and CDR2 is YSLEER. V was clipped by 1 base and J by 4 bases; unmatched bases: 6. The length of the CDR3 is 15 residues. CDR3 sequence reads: CASSQGVVAGETQYF. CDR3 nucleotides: TGCGCCAGCAGCCAAGGGGTCGTAGCGGGAGAGACCCAGTACTTC.

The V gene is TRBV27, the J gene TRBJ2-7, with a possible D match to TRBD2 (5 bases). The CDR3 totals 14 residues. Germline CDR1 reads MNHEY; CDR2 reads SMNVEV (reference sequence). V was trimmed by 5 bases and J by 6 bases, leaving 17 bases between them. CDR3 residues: CASSPRDSILEQYF. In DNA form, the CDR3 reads TGTGCCAGCAGTCCTCGGGATTCTATTCTCGAGCAGTACTTC.

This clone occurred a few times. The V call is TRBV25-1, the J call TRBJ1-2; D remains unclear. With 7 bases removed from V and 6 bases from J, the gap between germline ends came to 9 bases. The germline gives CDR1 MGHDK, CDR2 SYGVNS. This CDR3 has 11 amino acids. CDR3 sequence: CASTASDGYTF. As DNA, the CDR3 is TGTGCCAGCACTGCCAGTGATGGCTACACCTTC.

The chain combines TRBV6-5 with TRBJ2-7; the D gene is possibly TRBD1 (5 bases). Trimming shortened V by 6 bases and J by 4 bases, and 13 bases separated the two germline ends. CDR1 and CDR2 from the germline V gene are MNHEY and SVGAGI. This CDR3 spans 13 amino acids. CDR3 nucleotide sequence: TGTGCCAGCAGCCAACAGGCTGAGTACGAGCAGTACTTC. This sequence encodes CASSQQAEYEQYF.

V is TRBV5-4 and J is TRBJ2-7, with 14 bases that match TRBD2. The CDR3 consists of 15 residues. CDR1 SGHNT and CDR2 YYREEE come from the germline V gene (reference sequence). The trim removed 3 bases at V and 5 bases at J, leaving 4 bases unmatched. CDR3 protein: CASSSGLAGANEQYF. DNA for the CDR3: TGTGCCAGCAGCTCGGGACTAGCGGGGGCCAACGAGCAGTACTTC.

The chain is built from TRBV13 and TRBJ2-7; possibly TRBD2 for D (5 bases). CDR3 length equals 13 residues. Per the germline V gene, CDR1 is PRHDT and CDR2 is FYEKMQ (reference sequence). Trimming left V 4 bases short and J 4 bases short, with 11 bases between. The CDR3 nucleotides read TGTGCCAGCAGCTCCGGGAATCCTTACGAGCAGTACTTC. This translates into CASSSGNPYEQYF.

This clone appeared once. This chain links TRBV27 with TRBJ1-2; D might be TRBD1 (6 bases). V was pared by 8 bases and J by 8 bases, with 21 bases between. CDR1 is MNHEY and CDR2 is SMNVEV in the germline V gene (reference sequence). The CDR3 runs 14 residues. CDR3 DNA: TGTGCCAGCGGCATCCCGTCAGGGGCGCTGGGCTACACCTTC. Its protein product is CASGIPSGALGYTF.

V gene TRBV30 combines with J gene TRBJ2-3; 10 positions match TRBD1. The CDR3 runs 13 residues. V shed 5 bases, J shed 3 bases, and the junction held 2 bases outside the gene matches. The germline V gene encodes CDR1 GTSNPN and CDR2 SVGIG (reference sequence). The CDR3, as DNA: TGTGCCTGGGACAGGGGGCGAACAGATACGCAGTATTTT. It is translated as CAWDRGRTDTQYF.

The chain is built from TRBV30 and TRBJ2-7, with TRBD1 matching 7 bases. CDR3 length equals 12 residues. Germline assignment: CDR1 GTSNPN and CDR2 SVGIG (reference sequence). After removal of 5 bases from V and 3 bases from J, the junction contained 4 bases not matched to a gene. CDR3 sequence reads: CAWGTEVYEQYF. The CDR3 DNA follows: TGTGCCTGGGGGACAGAAGTCTACGAGCAGTACTTC.

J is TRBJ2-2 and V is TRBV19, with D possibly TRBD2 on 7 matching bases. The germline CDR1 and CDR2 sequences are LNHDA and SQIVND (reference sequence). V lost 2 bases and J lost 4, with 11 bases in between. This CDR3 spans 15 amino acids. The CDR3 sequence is CASSIKRGGTGELFF. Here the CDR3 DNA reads TGTGCCAGTAGTATAAAGAGGGGGGGCACCGGGGAGCTGTTTTTT.

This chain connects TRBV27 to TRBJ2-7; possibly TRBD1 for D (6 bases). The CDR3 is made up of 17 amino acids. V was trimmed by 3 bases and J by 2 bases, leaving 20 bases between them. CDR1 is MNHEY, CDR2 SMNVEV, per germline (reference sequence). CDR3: CASSFGQSNTQPYEQYF. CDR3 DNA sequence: TGTGCCAGCAGTTTTGGACAGAGTAATACCCAACCCTACGAGCAGTACTTC.

The CDR3 DNA reads as TGTGCCAGTAGCGGGTCCTCCACAGATACGCAGTATTTT. Protein product: CASSGSSTDTQYF. This rearrangement joins TRBV19 to TRBJ2-3, with D uncertain. The germline V gene encodes CDR1 LNHDA and CDR2 SQIVND (reference sequence). V lost 6 bases to trimming and J lost 2 bases, with 9 bases between them. CDR3 length: 13 amino acids.

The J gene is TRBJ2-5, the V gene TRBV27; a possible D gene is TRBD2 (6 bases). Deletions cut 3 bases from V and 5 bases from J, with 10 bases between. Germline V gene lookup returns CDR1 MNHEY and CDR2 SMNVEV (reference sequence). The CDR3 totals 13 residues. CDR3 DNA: TGTGCCAGCAGTTTGGGTCGGGGGGAGACCCAGTACTTC. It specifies CASSLGRGETQYF.

The CDR3 region has the DNA TGTGCCAGCAGCTTAGGGACTAGCGGGCAAGAGACCCAGTACTTC. The encoded protein is CASSLGTSGQETQYF. The chain couples TRBV7-9 to TRBJ2-5; 11 bases fit TRBD2. The CDR3 length is 15 residues. The V segment lost 1 base and the J segment 2 bases; nucleotides outside the gene matches: 0. Germline loops: CDR1 SEHNR, CDR2 FQNEAQ (reference sequence).

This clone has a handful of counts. CDR3 protein: CASRDVGADPSNSPLHF. CDR3 nucleotides: TGTGCAAGTCGCGACGTAGGAGCCGACCCTTCAAATTCACCCCTCCACTTT. The chain couples TRBV12-2 to TRBJ1-6. TRBV12-2 is flagged as a pseudogene. CDR3 length: 17 residues.

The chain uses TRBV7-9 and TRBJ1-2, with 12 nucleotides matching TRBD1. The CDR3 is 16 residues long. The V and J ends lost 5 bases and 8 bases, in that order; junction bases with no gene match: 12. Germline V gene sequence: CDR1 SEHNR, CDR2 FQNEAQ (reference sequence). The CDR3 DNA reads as TGTGCCAGCAGCCGAGGGACAGGGGGCTCCCTGGGGGGCTACACCTTC. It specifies CASSRGTGGSLGGYTF.

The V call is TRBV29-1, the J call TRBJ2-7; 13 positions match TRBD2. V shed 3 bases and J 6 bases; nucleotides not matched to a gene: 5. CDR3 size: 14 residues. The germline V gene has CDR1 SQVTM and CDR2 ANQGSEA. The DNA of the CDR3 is TGCAGCGTTGATACTAGCGGGAGGGGGCTCGAGCAGTACTTC. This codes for CSVDTSGRGLEQYF.

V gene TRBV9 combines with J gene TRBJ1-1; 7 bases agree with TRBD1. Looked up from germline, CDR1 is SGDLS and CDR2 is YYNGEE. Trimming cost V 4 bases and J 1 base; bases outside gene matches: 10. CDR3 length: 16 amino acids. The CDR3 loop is CASSPRTGEWNTEAFF. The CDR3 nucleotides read TGTGCCAGCAGCCCCCGGACAGGTGAATGGAACACTGAAGCTTTCTTT. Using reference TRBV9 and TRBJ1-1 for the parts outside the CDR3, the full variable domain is DSGVTQTPKHLITATGQRVTLRCSPRSGDLSVYWYQQSLDQGLQFLIQYYNGEERAKGNILERFSAQQFPDLHSELNLSSLELGDSALYFCASSPRTGEWNTEAFFGQGTRLTVV.

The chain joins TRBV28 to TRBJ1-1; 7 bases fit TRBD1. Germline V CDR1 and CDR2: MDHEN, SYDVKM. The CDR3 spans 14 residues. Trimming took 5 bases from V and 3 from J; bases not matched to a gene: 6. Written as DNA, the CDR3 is TGTGCCAGCAGTAACGGACAGGACTACACTGAAGCTTTCTTT. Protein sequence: CASSNGQDYTEAFF.

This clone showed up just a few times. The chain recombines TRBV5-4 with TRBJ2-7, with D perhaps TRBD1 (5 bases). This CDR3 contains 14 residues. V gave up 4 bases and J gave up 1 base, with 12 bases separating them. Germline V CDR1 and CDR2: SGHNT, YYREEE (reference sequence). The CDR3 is CASSQDSLSYEQYF. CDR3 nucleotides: TGTGCCAGCAGCCAAGACAGCCTATCCTACGAGCAGTACTTC.

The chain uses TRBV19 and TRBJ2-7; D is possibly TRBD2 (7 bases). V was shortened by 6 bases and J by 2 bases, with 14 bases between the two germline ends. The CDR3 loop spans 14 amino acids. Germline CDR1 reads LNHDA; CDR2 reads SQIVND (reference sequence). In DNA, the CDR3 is TGTGCCAGTAGGGCGGGGGCGCGGGCCTACGAGCAGTACTTC. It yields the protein CASRAGARAYEQYF.

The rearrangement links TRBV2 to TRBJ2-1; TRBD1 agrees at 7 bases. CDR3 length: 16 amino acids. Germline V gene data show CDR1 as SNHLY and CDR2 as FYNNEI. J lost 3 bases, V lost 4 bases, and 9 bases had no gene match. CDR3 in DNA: TGTGCCAGCAGTGTAGGGGGCGGTCTCTTCTACAATGAGCAGTTCTTC. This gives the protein CASSVGGGLFYNEQFF.

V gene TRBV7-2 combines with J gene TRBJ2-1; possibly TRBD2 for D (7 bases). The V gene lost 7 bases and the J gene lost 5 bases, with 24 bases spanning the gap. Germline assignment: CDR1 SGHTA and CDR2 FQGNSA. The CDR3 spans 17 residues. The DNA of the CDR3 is TGTGCCAGCACCCCCCGGGGAGGGGGAACGGTCGACAATGAGCAGTTCTTC. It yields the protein CASTPRGGGTVDNEQFF.

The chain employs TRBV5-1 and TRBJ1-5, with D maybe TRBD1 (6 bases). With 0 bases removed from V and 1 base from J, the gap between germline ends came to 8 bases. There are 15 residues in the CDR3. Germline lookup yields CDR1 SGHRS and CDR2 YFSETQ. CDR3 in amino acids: CASSLGTASNQPQHF. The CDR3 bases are TGCGCCAGCAGCTTGGGGACAGCAAGCAATCAGCCCCAGCATTTT.